The rows below give T cell receptor beta chains drawn from one sample of a study of cytomegalovirus exposure and HLA in healthy donors. Sequencing used immunoSEQ multiplex PCR; TCRdb keeps in-frame clones, though not all of them. Of about 160,000 clones listed, roughly 95% are singletons. Material for sequencing was PBMCs. Source of these receptors: a woman younger than 35 in good health and CMV-seronegative. The CDR3 runs from the conserved cysteine through the conserved F or W. Fields, in order: V gene, J gene, D gene, clone size, CDR3 DNA, CDR3 protein. A D gene is named only where the DNA matches it firmly. Clone size is given for some rows only: seen once, a few or many times, or a class if the clone is expanded.

TRBV6-5	TRBJ1-1	TRBD1	once	TGTGCCAGCGCAGCAGGGGGCACTGAAGCTTTCTTT	CASAAGGTEAFF
TRBV5-1	TRBJ1-2	TRBD1	-	TGCGCCAGCAGCTTTAGTCCGGGACAGGGGTCCGGCTACACCTTC	CASSFSPGQGSGYTF
TRBV19	TRBJ1-2	TRBD1	-	TGTGCCAGTAGTCGGGACAGGGGATATGGCTACACCTTC	CASSRDRGYGYTF
TRBV18	TRBJ1-2	TRBD1	once	TGTGCCAGCTCACCACCCACACCAGGGGGAGCCCTTAACTATGGCTACACCTTC	CASSPPTPGGALNYGYTF
TRBV7-8	TRBJ1-1	TRBD1	-	TGTGCCAGCAGTCTAGGGACAGGGTACGAAGCTTTCTTT	CASSLGTGYEAFF
TRBV11-1	TRBJ2-5	TRBD1	-	TGTGCCAGCAGCTCGGACAGGGCAGAGACCCAGTACTTC	CASSSDRAETQYF
TRBV6-6	TRBJ1-6	-	-	TGTGCCAGCTCTTACGGGCAGGGGTATTCACCCCTCCACTTT	CASSYGQGYSPLHF
TRBV4-2	TRBJ2-1	TRBD1	-	TGTGCCAGCAGCACCGGACAGGGGGACTATGAGCAGTTCTTC	CASSTGQGDYEQFF
TRBV18	TRBJ2-2	TRBD2	-	TGTGCCAGCTCACCACTATCAGGACTAGCGGGGACCGGGGAGCTGTTTTTT	CASSPLSGLAGTGELFF
TRBV27	TRBJ2-7	TRBD2	few	TGTGCCAGCATGAGCGGGGCTTCCTACGAGCAGTACTTC	CASMSGASYEQYF
TRBV2	TRBJ2-3	-	-	TGTGCCAGCAGTGACGAAACATCTTCCACAGATACGCAGTATTTT	CASSDETSSTDTQYF
TRBV7-9	TRBJ2-2	-	-	TGTGCCAGCAGCTCAACCGGGGACTTCCCGCGTCGTGGGGAGCTGTTTTTT	CASSSTGDFPRRGELFF
TRBV6-5	TRBJ1-6	TRBD1	-	TGTGCCAGCAGTTATAGGACAGGGGGCGTAAATTCACCCCTCCACTTT	CASSYRTGGVNSPLHF
TRBV29-1	TRBJ1-2	TRBD1	-	TGCAGCGGTGCACAGGGGGACTATGGCTACACCTTC	CSGAQGDYGYTF
TRBV2	TRBJ1-1	TRBD1	-	TGTGCCAGCAGTGAAAGGGGGCTTACAAACACTGAAGCTTTCTTT	CASSERGLTNTEAFF
TRBV7-9	TRBJ1-4	TRBD1	-	TGTGCCAGCAGCCGTACAGGGGGCGCGGACGAAAAACTGTTTTTT	CASSRTGGADEKLFF
TRBV13	TRBJ1-2	TRBD1	-	TGTGCCAGCAGCTCGGGGGACAGGGACGGCTACACCTTC	CASSSGDRDGYTF
TRBV7-3	TRBJ1-1	-	-	TGTGCCAGCAGCTTATTAGGGGGGGCCACTGAAGCTTTCTTT	CASSLLGGATEAFF
TRBV6-5	TRBJ1-2	TRBD1	-	TGTGCCAGCAGTTGGGGACAGGGGGCGCGAGGCTACACCTTC	CASSWGQGARGYTF
TRBV7-3	TRBJ2-7	-	-	TGTGCCAGCAGCTTAGAGGGACTTTCCTACGAGCAGTACTTC	CASSLEGLSYEQYF
TRBV9	TRBJ1-5	-	-	TGTGCCAGCAGAAAACGGACAGTTTATAGCAATCAGCCCCAGCATTTT	CASRKRTVYSNQPQHF
TRBV6-6	TRBJ1-6	-	few	TGTGCCAGCCAAGGGGCCAATAATTCACCCCTCCACTTT	CASQGANNSPLHF
TRBV10-3	TRBJ1-5	TRBD1	-	TGTGCCATCAGTGGGACAGGGAGAAACAATCAGCCCCAGCATTTT	CAISGTGRNNQPQHF
TRBV29-1	TRBJ2-3	-	-	TGCAGCGTTGAACGGGGGAGCGGGGATACGCAGTATTTT	CSVERGSGDTQYF
TRBV14	TRBJ2-2	TRBD2	-	TGTGCCAGCAGCCCCGGGACTAGCGGGTTCGGGGAGCTGTTTTTT	CASSPGTSGFGELFF
TRBV5-1	TRBJ2-1	TRBD1	-	TGCGCCAGCAGCCCAGGGACAGGTCTCTACGATGAGCAGTTCTTC	CASSPGTGLYDEQFF
TRBV4-3	TRBJ2-7	TRBD1	-	TGCGCCAGCAGCCAAGTGACAGGGGGCTTCTACGAGCAGTACTTC	CASSQVTGGFYEQYF
TRBV27	TRBJ1-5	-	once	TGTGCCAGCAGTTCTAAAGGTAGGGGGAATAGCAATCAGCCCCAGCATTTT	CASSSKGRGNSNQPQHF
TRBV15	TRBJ1-2	TRBD1	-	TGTGCCACCAGCAGAGTCCGGACAGGGGGTTTAGGCTACACCTTC	CATSRVRTGGLGYTF
TRBV12-5	TRBJ2-7	-	-	TGTGCTAGTGGTTTGGGGACAAACTCCTACGAGCAGTACTTC	CASGLGTNSYEQYF
TRBV4-3	TRBJ2-1	TRBD2	-	TGCGCCAGCAGCCAAGATAGTCTAGCGGGCGGAAATGAGCAGTTCTTC	CASSQDSLAGGNEQFF
TRBV7-8	TRBJ2-3	TRBD2	-	TGTGCCAGCAGCCTAGTCAGACTAGCGGGGGGGCAAGGCTTGCCGTATTTT	CASSLVRLAGGQGLPYF
TRBV10-3	TRBJ2-7	-	-	TGTGCCATCGCAGCTTCGGGGTTTGCCTACGAGCAGTACTTC	CAIAASGFAYEQYF
TRBV7-9	TRBJ1-1	-	-	TGTGCCAGCAGCTTAACCTCGGGGGGGCGGAACACTGAAGCTTTCTTT	CASSLTSGGRNTEAFF
TRBV5-1	TRBJ1-3	TRBD1	-	TGCGCCAGCAGCTGGGGGACAGGGGTTGGAAACACCATATATTTT	CASSWGTGVGNTIYF
TRBV7-9	TRBJ2-1	TRBD2	-	TGTGCCAGCAGCGTTAGCGGGGGGACCGCGATTGAGCAGTTCTTC	CASSVSGGTAIEQFF
TRBV7-9	TRBJ2-7	-	-	TGTGCCAGCAGCTTATCCGCCAGTCTCTACGAGCAGTACTTC	CASSLSASLYEQYF
TRBV2	TRBJ2-5	TRBD2	-	TGTGCCATTCCAGGACTAGCGGGGGAGAAAGAGACCCAGTACTTC	CAIPGLAGEKETQYF
TRBV9	TRBJ1-2	-	-	TGTGCCAGCAGCGTAGGCGTAGGGGTTGATGGCTACACCTTC	CASSVGVGVDGYTF
TRBV4-1	TRBJ1-6	TRBD1	-	TGCGCCAGCAGCCAAGGGCAAGGGGGCTCACCCCTCCACTTT	CASSQGQGGSPLHF